The next 29 T cell receptor beta chains were all read from a single sample in a study of cytotoxic CD8 clonotypes in ibrutinib-treated CLL. Some clones are missing from TCRdb's copy, which holds only in-frame ones; the method was immunoSEQ multiplex PCR. The data contain about 34,000 clones, 69% of them singletons. The sequences come from PBMCs, collected before ibrutinib treatment. The receptors were gathered from a human donor with chronic lymphocytic leukemia.

The chain combines TRBV5-8 with TRBJ1-2; D is undetermined. Trimming stripped 5 bases from V and 1 base from J, with 9 bases between. Germline values: CDR1 SGHTS, CDR2 YDEGEE. The CDR3 is 13 amino acids. CDR3 amino acids: CASSKLINYGYTF. CDR3 nucleotide sequence: TGTGCCAGCAGTAAACTGATTAACTATGGCTACACCTTC.

This rearrangement joins TRBV30 to TRBJ1-2; 7 positions match TRBD1. The germline CDR1 and CDR2 sequences are GTSNPN and SVGIG (reference sequence). This CDR3 has 15 amino acids. The junction had 12 bases not matched to a gene; V was cut back by 1 base and J by 7 bases. CDR3 bases: TGTGCCTGGAGTGGCGGGACAGCTGCCTGGATTGGCTACACCTTC. It yields the protein CAWSGGTAAWIGYTF.

The chain employs TRBV5-6 and TRBJ1-4; TRBD1 agrees at 12 bases. Losses at the gene ends were 3 bases for V and 8 bases for J; bases not matched to a gene: 11. Germline values: CDR1 SGHDT, CDR2 YYEEEE. The CDR3 length is 17 residues. The CDR3 reads CASSWWGQGAGEEKLFF. In nucleotides, the CDR3 is TGTGCCAGCAGCTGGTGGGGACAGGGGGCTGGTGAGGAAAAACTGTTTTTT.

The chain combines TRBV11-2 with TRBJ2-1; D gene uncertain. This CDR3 has 11 amino acids. Between the trimmed V and J ends, which lost 3 bases and 5 bases, there was a span of 2 bases. The germline V gene has CDR1 SGHAT and CDR2 FQNNGV. CDR3 DNA: TGTGCCAGCAGCTTGAACAATGAGCAGTTCTTC. It codes for CASSLNNEQFF.

The gene calls are TRBV4-3 and TRBJ2-5; TRBD1 matches at 9 bases. V gave up 6 bases and J gave up 5 bases; unmatched junction bases: 10. Germline assignment: CDR1 LGHNA and CDR2 YSLEER. The CDR3 loop spans 15 amino acids. The CDR3 is CASRQTGQGGETQYF. The CDR3 DNA sequence: TGCGCCAGCAGACAAACGGGACAGGGAGGGGAGACCCAGTACTTC.

The CDR3 DNA is TGTGCCAGCAGCGTAGCTGGCCAAGGGTGGGACGGCTACACCTTC. This codes for CASSVAGQGWDGYTF. This sequence joins TRBV9 and TRBJ1-2, with D maybe TRBD1 (5 bases). V was cut by 0 bases and J by 8 bases, with 17 bases left in between. Germline V CDR1 and CDR2: SGDLS, YYNGEE. The CDR3 is 15 amino acids. Using reference TRBV9 and TRBJ1-2 for the parts outside the CDR3, the full variable domain is DSGVTQTPKHLITATGQRVTLRCSPRSGDLSVYWYQQSLDQGLQFLIQYYNGEERAKGNILERFSAQQFPDLHSELNLSSLELGDSALYFCASSVAGQGWDGYTFGSGTRLTVV.

The chain recombines TRBV9 with TRBJ2-1; 14 bases match TRBD2. With V trimmed by 0 bases and J by 7 bases, 3 bases remained unmatched. The CDR3 loop spans 16 amino acids. Germline V gene sequence: CDR1 SGDLS, CDR2 YYNGEE. The CDR3, as DNA: TGTGCCAGCAGCGTAGTGGGACTAGCGGGGGTTAATGAGCAGTTCTTC. Encoded protein: CASSVVGLAGVNEQFF.

The V call is TRBV7-9, the J call TRBJ1-2; D not resolved. CDR3 length: 14 amino acids. Germline CDR1 is SEHNR and CDR2 is FQNEAQ (reference sequence). V was trimmed by 3 bases and J by 4 bases, leaving 12 bases between them. The CDR3 is CASSFGEGPYGYTF. DNA of the CDR3: TGTGCCAGCAGCTTCGGGGAAGGTCCCTATGGCTACACCTTC.

This clone came up a few times. The rearrangement links TRBV18 to TRBJ2-7, with unresolved D. Between the trimmed V and J ends, which lost 2 bases and 0 bases, there was a span of 2 bases. The V gene's germline CDR1 is KGHSH and CDR2 LQKENI. This CDR3 is 12 amino acids long. The CDR3 nucleotides are TGTGCCAGCTCACCATTCTCCTACGAGCAGTACTTC. Translated: CASSPFSYEQYF.

The chain is built from TRBV7-9 and TRBJ1-5, with D possibly being TRBD1 (5 bases). The CDR3 extends over 14 amino acids. Germline values: CDR1 SEHNR, CDR2 FQNEAQ (reference sequence). Trimming took off 5 bases at V and 3 bases at J, with 11 bases between the two ends. The CDR3 bases are TGTGCCAGCAGCGGCCAGGGTCCCAATCAGCCCCAGCATTTT. This translates into CASSGQGPNQPQHF.

This clone has a handful of counts. This chain joins TRBV30 and TRBJ1-1; unclear D gene. Germline lookup yields CDR1 GTSNPN and CDR2 SVGIG (reference sequence). The V gene lost 0 bases and the J gene lost 5 bases, with 10 bases spanning the gap. The CDR3 is 13 amino acids. CDR3 region: CAWSVLSGTEAFF. The CDR3 DNA follows: TGTGCCTGGAGTGTACTTTCAGGAACTGAAGCTTTCTTT.

As for this clone: This sample also contains other DNA sequences that code for the same CDR3. The rearrangement uses TRBV7-2 and TRBJ2-3, with 7 bases identical to TRBD2. The CDR3 extends over 16 amino acids. V trimming: 1 base; J trimming: 3 bases; junction bases outside the gene matches: 7. The germline V gene encodes CDR1 SGHTA and CDR2 FQGNSA. Here the CDR3 reads CASSLVLGGSTDTQYF. The CDR3 bases are TGTGCCAGCAGCTTAGTTCTGGGGGGGTCAACAGATACGCAGTATTTT.

The genes are TRBV6-5 and TRBJ1-1; 8 bases fit TRBD1. The CDR3 has 14 amino acids. Germline CDR1 is MNHEY and CDR2 is SVGAGI. V was pared by 6 bases and J by 4 bases, with 7 bases of the junction left unmatched. The CDR3 nucleotides are TGTGCCAGCAGACGGCACCAGGGGGCCACTGAAGCTTTCTTT. Protein: CASRRHQGATEAFF.

The rearrangement joins TRBV30 to TRBJ1-4; maybe TRBD1 (6 bases). The V end was cut by 2 bases, the J end by 7 bases, with 20 bases between. Germline loops: CDR1 GTSNPN, CDR2 SVGIG (reference sequence). The length of the CDR3 is 16 residues. The CDR3 region has the DNA TGTGCCTGGAGTCCTCTCCGTCCGGGGGCAGGTGAAAAACTGTTTTTT. Its translation: CAWSPLRPGAGEKLFF.

The sample holds a few counts of this clone. The chain has TRBV27 and TRBJ2-7, with 7 bases aligning to TRBD2. Trimming at V came to 3 bases and at J to 11 bases, leaving 16 bases not matched to a gene. CDR1 MNHEY and CDR2 SMNVEV come from the germline V gene (reference sequence). The CDR3 has 15 amino acids. The CDR3 region is CASSFADNPTSGKYF. The CDR3 bases are TGTGCCAGCAGTTTCGCGGACAACCCTACGAGCGGGAAGTACTTC.

The chain has TRBV4-1 and TRBJ2-7; 7 nucleotides align to TRBD2. CDR1 and CDR2 from the germline V gene are MGHRA and YSYEKL. This CDR3 has 15 amino acids. V shed 0 bases and J 8 bases; nucleotides not matched to a gene: 10. The CDR3 nucleotides read TGCGCCAGCAGCCAAGATGAACTAGCGAGTAAAAAGCAGTACTTC. Translation: CASSQDELASKKQYF.

The chain has TRBV6-5 and TRBJ1-2; 7 positions match TRBD1. Losses at the gene ends were 5 bases for V and 3 bases for J; bases not matched to a gene: 9. Germline V gene sequence: CDR1 MNHEY, CDR2 SVGAGI. This CDR3 has 15 amino acids. CDR3 amino acids: CASSPETGFDYGYTF. In nucleotides, the CDR3 is TGTGCCAGCAGTCCCGAGACAGGGTTTGACTATGGCTACACCTTC.

The chain uses TRBV4-2 and TRBJ2-7, with 8 positions matching TRBD2. This CDR3 is 17 amino acids long. Germline-derived CDR1 and CDR2 are LGHNA and YNFKEQ. The trim removed 0 bases at V and 3 bases at J, leaving 10 bases unmatched. The CDR3 bases are TGTGCCAGCAGCCAAGAAGTCCCGGGACTAGTAAGCTACGAGCAGTACTTC. Amino acids: CASSQEVPGLVSYEQYF.

This rearrangement joins TRBV4-1 to TRBJ2-3; 12 nucleotides align to TRBD2. V trimming: 4 bases; J trimming: 6 bases; junction bases outside the gene matches: 5. The CDR3 runs 15 residues. Germline V CDR1 and CDR2: MGHRA, YSYEKL. The CDR3 DNA reads as TGCGCCAGCAGCCGTAGACTAGCGGGGGAGGATACGCAGTATTTT. Protein product: CASSRRLAGEDTQYF.

The chain couples TRBV6-5 to TRBJ1-1; tentatively, D is TRBD1 (6 bases). In germline, CDR1 is MNHEY, CDR2 SVGAGI. The CDR3 is 14 amino acids. Trimming took off 2 bases at V and 5 bases at J, with 12 bases between the two ends. CDR3 sequence (DNA): TGTGCCAGCAGTTACAGGGGGGAAGTTACTGAAGCTTTCTTT. Translated, it gives CASSYRGEVTEAFF.

This clone was detected only a few times. The chain employs TRBV28 and TRBJ1-6; D perhaps matches TRBD1 (5 bases). CDR3 length: 14 residues. From germline, CDR1 is MDHEN and CDR2 SYDVKM. The V end lost 6 bases, the J end lost 10 bases, and 16 bases lay between the germline ends. CDR3 nucleotides: TGTGCCAGCAGCCTAGGGTGGCGGGGCTCACCCCTCCACTTT. It is translated as CASSLGWRGSPLHF.

V and J are TRBV14 and TRBJ1-3; D not resolved. The CDR3 totals 14 residues. V was pared by 3 bases and J by 0 bases, with 6 bases between. Per the germline V gene, CDR1 is SGHDN and CDR2 is FVKESK. The CDR3, as DNA: TGTGCCAGCAGCCAGGGGAGCTCTGGAAACACCATATATTTT. Translation: CASSQGSSGNTIYF.

This clone was detected a few times. The rearrangement uses TRBV6-5 and TRBJ1-5; weak D call: TRBD1 (5 bases). This CDR3 has 13 amino acids. Trimming left V 6 bases short and J 9 bases short, with 15 bases between. Per the germline V gene, CDR1 is MNHEY and CDR2 is SVGAGI. The CDR3 coding sequence is TGTGCCAGCAGACTGGGACCCACTGGGCCCCAGCATTTT. Amino acid sequence: CASRLGPTGPQHF.

The chain links TRBV6-5 to TRBJ1-4, with D hard to call. Germline assignment: CDR1 MNHEY and CDR2 SVGAGI. V was clipped by 6 bases and J by 2 bases, with 13 bases between them. CDR3 length: 15 residues. CDR3 region: CASRPGPRTNEKLFF. The CDR3 nucleotides are TGTGCCAGCAGACCCGGCCCGCGGACTAATGAAAAACTGTTTTTT.

This clone occurred a few times. The V gene is TRBV30, the J gene TRBJ1-6, with D tentatively TRBD1 (5 bases). CDR1 GTSNPN and CDR2 SVGIG come from the germline V gene (reference sequence). Trimming took 0 bases from V and 7 from J, leaving 19 bases between them. CDR3 size: 17 residues. CDR3 sequence reads: CAWSVVFAQGLNSPLHF. The CDR3 coding sequence is TGTGCCTGGAGTGTTGTGTTCGCGCAGGGACTAAATTCACCCCTCCACTTT.

In its sample, this clone was seen a few times. The J gene is TRBJ1-2, the V gene TRBV5-1; maybe TRBD1 (6 bases). Germline V CDR1 and CDR2: SGHRS, YFSETQ. The CDR3 has 15 amino acids. V lost 0 bases, J lost 8 bases, and 17 bases lay in between. CDR3 bases: TGCGCCAGCAGCTTGGTGGCAGGGGAGGAGGGAGGCTACACCTTC. This sequence encodes CASSLVAGEEGGYTF.

The chain is built from TRBV2 and TRBJ2-1; 7 bases fit TRBD1. The CDR3 length is 15 residues. Germline V CDR1 and CDR2: SNHLY, FYNNEI. The trim removed 10 bases at V and 0 bases at J, leaving 9 bases unmatched. CDR3 loop: CAINDNRGSYNEQFF. DNA for the CDR3: TGTGCCATAAACGATAACAGGGGCTCCTACAATGAGCAGTTCTTC.

This clone appeared once. The gene calls are TRBV2 and TRBJ2-7; 7 positions agree with TRBD1. CDR1 is SNHLY, CDR2 FYNNEI, per germline. There are 16 residues in the CDR3. The V gene end was trimmed by 7 bases and the J gene end by 0 bases; junction bases not matched to a gene: 12. The CDR3 bases are TGTGCCAGCAACTACAGGGGACAACTAGGCTCCTACGAGCAGTACTTC. Its protein product is CASNYRGQLGSYEQYF.

This clone occurred a few times. This sequence joins TRBV30 and TRBJ1-1; no definite D call. Germline values: CDR1 GTSNPN, CDR2 SVGIG (reference sequence). The CDR3 spans 13 residues. V was trimmed by 0 bases and J by 1 base, leaving 6 bases between them. This CDR3 is CAWSVRENTEAFF. The CDR3 bases are TGTGCCTGGAGTGTACGTGAGAACACTGAAGCTTTCTTT.